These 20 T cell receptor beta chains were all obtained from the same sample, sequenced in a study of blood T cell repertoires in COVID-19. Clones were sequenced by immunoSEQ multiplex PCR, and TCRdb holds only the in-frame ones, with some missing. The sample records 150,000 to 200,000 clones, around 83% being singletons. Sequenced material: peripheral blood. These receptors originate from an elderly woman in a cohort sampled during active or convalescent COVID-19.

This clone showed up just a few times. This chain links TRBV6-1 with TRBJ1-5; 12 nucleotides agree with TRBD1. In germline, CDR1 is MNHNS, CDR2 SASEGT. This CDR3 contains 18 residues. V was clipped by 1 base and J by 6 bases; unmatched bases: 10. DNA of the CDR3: TGTGCCAGCAGTGAAGACGGGACAGGGGGCTATCGGCGTCAGCCCCAGCATTTT. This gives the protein CASSEDGTGGYRRQPQHF.

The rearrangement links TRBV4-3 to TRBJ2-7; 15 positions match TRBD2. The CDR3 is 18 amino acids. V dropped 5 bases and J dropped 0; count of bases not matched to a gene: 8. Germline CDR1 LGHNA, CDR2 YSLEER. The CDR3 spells CASSLGLAGGPLSYEQYF. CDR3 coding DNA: TGCGCCAGCAGCTTGGGACTAGCGGGGGGACCCCTCTCCTACGAGCAGTACTTC.

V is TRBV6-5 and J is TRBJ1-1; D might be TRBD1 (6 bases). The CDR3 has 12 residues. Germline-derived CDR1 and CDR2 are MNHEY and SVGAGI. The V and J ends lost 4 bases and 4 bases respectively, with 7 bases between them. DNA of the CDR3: TGTGCCAGCAGTTCCAGGGGCACTGAAGCTTTCTTT. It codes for CASSSRGTEAFF.

Here the CDR3 reads CASSSDSEYGYTF. The CDR3 DNA reads TGTGCCAGTAGTTCGGACAGCGAATATGGCTACACCTTC. The V call is TRBV19, the J call TRBJ1-2; D perhaps matches TRBD1 (6 bases). This CDR3 has 13 amino acids. Trimming cost V 5 bases and J 5 bases, with 12 bases left between them. The germline V gene encodes CDR1 LNHDA and CDR2 SQIVND (reference sequence).

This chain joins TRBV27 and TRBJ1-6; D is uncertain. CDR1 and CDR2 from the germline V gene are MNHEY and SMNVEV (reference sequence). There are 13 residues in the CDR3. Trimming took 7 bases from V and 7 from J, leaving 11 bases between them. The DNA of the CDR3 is TGTGCCAGCACGCGGCAGTCAAATTCACCCCTCCACTTT. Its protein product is CASTRQSNSPLHF.

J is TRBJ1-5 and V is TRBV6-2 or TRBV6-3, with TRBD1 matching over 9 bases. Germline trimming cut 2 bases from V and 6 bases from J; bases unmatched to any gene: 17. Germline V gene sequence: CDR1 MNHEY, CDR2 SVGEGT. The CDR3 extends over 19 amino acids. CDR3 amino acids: CASSYAEVTGGWGTQPQHF. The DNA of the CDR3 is TGTGCCAGCAGTTACGCCGAGGTTACAGGGGGCTGGGGGACTCAGCCCCAGCATTTT.

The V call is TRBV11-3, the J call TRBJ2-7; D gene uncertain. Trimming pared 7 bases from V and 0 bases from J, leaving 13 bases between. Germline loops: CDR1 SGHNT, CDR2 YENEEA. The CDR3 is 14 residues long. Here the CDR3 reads CASTFRVGSYEQYF. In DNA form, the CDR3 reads TGTGCCAGCACCTTTCGCGTCGGCTCCTACGAGCAGTACTTC.

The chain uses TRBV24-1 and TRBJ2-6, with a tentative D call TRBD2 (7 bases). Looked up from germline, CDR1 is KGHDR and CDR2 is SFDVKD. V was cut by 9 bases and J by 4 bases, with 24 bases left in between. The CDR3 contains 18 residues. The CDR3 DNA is TGTGCCACCCGCGCGACCCCTGGGGGGGCTTGGGGGGCCAACGTCCTGACTTTC. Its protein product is CATRATPGGAWGANVLTF.

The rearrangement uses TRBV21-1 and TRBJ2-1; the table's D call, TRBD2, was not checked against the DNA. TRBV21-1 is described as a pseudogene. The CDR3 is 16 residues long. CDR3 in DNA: TGTGCCAGCAGCATTCCCGGGACTAGCGAAGACAATGAGCAGTTCTTC. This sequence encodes CASSIPGTSEDNEQFF.

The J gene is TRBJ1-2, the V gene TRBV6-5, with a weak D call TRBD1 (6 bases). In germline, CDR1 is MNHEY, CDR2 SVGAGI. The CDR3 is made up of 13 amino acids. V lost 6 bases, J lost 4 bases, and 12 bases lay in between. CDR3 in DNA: TGTGCCAGCAGCCCGACAGGTAGCTATGGCTACACCTTC. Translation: CASSPTGSYGYTF.

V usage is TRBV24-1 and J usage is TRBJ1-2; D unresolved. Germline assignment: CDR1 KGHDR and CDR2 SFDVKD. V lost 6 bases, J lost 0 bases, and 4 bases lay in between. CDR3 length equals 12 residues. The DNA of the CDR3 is TGTGCCACCAGTAGAGCTAACTATGGCTACACCTTC. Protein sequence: CATSRANYGYTF.

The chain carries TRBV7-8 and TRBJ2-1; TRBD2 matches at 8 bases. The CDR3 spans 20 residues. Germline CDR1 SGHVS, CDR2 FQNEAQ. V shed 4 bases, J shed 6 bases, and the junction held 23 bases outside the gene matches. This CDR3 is CASSSYYHSGNQKLPNEQFF. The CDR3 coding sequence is TGTGCCAGCAGCTCCTACTATCATAGCGGGAATCAAAAACTACCCAATGAGCAGTTCTTC.

This CDR3 is CASSPPGTGDYGYTF. The CDR3 nucleotides read TGTGCCAGCTCACCACCAGGGACAGGGGACTATGGCTACACCTTC. This sequence joins TRBV18 and TRBJ1-2; TRBD1 matches 10 bases. CDR1 KGHSH and CDR2 LQKENI come from the germline V gene. The CDR3 is made up of 15 amino acids. With V trimmed by 0 bases and J by 3 bases, 1 base remained unmatched.

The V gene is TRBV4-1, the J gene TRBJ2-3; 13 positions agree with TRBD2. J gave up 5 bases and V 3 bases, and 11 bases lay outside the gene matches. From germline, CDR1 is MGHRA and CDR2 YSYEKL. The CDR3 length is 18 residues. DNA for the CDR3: TGCGCCAGCAGCCATAGTACTAGCGGGAGGGCTTGGAGAGATACGCAGTATTTT. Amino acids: CASSHSTSGRAWRDTQYF.

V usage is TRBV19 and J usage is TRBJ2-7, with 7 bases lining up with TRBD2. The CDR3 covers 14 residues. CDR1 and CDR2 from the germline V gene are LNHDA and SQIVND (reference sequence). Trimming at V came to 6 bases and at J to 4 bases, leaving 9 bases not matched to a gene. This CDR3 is CASRPSTSVYEQYF. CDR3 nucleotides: TGTGCCAGTAGACCAAGTACTAGCGTATACGAGCAGTACTTC.

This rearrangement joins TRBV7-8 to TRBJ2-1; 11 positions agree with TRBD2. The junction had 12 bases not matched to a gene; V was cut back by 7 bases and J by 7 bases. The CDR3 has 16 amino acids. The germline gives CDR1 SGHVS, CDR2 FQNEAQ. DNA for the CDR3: TGTGCCAGCACCGTAACACTAGCGGGAGACGTTAATGAGCAGTTCTTC. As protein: CASTVTLAGDVNEQFF.

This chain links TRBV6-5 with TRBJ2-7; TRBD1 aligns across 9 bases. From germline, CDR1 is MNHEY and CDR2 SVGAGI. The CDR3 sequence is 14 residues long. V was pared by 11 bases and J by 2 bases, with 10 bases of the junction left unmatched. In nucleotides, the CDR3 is TGTGCCTGTTCGGGCGGGACAGGGACCTACGAGCAGTACTTC. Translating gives CACSGGTGTYEQYF.

The CDR3 DNA reads as TGTGCCAGCAGTCGACCGCTGGCAGGCTATGGCTACACCTTC. Its protein is CASSRPLAGYGYTF. The rearrangement links TRBV28 to TRBJ1-2; D is unresolved. CDR1 MDHEN and CDR2 SYDVKM come from the germline V gene. The length of the CDR3 is 14 residues. V lost 5 bases to trimming and J lost 4 bases, with 14 bases between them.

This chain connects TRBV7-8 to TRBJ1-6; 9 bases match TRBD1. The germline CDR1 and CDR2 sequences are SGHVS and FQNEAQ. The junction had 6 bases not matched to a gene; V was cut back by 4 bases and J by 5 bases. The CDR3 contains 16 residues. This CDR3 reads CASSSTGGRNNSPLHF. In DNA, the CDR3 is TGTGCCAGCAGCTCGACAGGGGGGAGGAATAATTCACCCCTCCACTTT.

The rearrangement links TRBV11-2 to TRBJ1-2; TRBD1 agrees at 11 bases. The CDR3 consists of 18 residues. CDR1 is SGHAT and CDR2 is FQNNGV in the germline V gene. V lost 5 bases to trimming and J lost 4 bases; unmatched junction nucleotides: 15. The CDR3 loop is CASSPLAGQGVSSYGYTF. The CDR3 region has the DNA TGTGCCAGCAGCCCGCTCGCGGGACAGGGGGTCTCCTCCTATGGCTACACCTTC.